This TCR beta chain is from a study of T cell responses to AZD1222 COVID-19 vaccine. Study observations and caveats: Vaccination with two AZD1222 doses was followed by a rise in Spike-specific TCR breadth and depth.

The CDR3 consists of 14 residues. Trimming left V 3 bases short and J 1 base short, with 10 bases between. Germline-derived CDR1 and CDR2 are SGHRS and YFSETQ. Points on this clone: What it binds is unknown.

Sequencing was performed with immunoSEQ multiplex PCR; in TCRdb, only in-frame clones are kept and a portion is missing. Of more than 65,000 clones listed, more than 75% are singletons. Sequenced here: peripheral blood, sampled on day 0 of AZD1222 vaccination. This rearrangement joins TRBV5-1 to TRBJ1-1; D may be TRBD1 (6 bases). This receptor was identified in an adult in good health. CDR3 in DNA: TGCGCCAGCAGCTCGCAGGGGCGGAACACTGAAGCTTTCTTT. As protein: CASSSQGRNTEAFF.